A single T cell receptor (beta chain) is shown here with its context. Its antigen remains unknown. Being one base from a much bigger clone, this may be a read error. This record comes from a study of CD8+CD57+ T cells in acquired aplastic anemia. Study-wide background: Quantities of DNA derived from sorted CD4+ and CD8+ cells averaged around 3 ug.

Study-level results: Patients and healthy controls showed no significant CD8+ Simpson's diversity difference.

Sequencing involved patients with CD8+CD57+ cell expansion previously shown by flow cytometry. The CDR3 contains 15 residues. Between the trimmed V and J ends, which lost 5 bases and 9 bases, there was a span of 20 bases. Germline V gene data show CDR1 as SGHTA and CDR2 as FQGNSA. The study profiled TCR beta VDJ and CDR3 using genomic DNA as template. TCRdb reanalysed the reads using MiXCR and keeps one entry per CDR3 protein. The repertoire holds 450,000 to 550,000 distinct CDR3 sequences, under 40% seen once, with less than 1% in the top ten. What was sequenced was sorted CD4+, CD8+, or CD8+CD57+ T cells (not recorded which) from PBMCs. The gene calls are TRBV7-2 and TRBJ1-5; perhaps TRBD1 as D (5 bases). This receptor was identified in a human donor with aplastic anemia. CDR3 residues: CASSGPGAGPMPQHF. In DNA, the CDR3 is TGTGCCAGCAGCGGACCCGGGGCCGGACCCATGCCCCAGCATTTT. The variable domain in full, with the rest retrieved from reference TRBV7-2 and TRBJ1-5, is GAGVSQSPSNKVTEKGKDVELRCDPISGHTALYWYRQSLGQGLEFLIYFQGNSAPDKSGLPSDRFSAERTGGSVSTLTIQRTQQEDSAVYLCASSGPGAGPMPQHFGDGTRLSIL.